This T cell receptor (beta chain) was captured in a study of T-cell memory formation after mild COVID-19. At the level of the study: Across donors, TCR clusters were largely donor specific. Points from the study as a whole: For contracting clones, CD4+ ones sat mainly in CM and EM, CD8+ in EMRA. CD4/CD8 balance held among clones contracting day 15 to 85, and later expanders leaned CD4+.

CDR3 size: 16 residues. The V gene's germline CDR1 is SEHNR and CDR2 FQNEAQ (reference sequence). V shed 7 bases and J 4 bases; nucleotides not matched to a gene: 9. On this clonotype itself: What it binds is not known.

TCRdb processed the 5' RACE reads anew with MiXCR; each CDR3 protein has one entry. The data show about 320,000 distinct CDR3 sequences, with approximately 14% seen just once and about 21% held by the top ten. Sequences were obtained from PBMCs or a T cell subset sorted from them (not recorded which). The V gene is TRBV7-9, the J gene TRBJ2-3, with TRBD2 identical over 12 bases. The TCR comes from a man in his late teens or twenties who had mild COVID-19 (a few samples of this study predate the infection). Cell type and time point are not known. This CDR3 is CASIPLAGGPPDTQYF. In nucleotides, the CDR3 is TGTGCCAGCATCCCCCTAGCGGGGGGGCCCCCAGATACGCAGTATTTT.